This entry lists 5 T cell receptor beta chains sequenced from one sample in a study of shared clonotypes between healthy human individuals. The naive CD8 subset, CD45RO-negative cells positively selected for CCR7, excluded terminally differentiated effector memory CD45RA+ cells. The assay was immunoSEQ multiplex PCR, and TCRdb's table has in-frame clones only and misses some. The data show over 2,000,000 clones, just under 95% seen once. Sequenced input: naive CD8+ T cells from PBMCs. These receptor sequences come from a young man in good health. Some clones in this sample may be carry-over from other donors' samples.

The rearrangement links TRBV4-1 to TRBJ2-7; D may correspond to TRBD1 or TRBD2 (7 bases each). Germline CDR1 reads MGHRA; CDR2 reads YSYEKL. The CDR3 extends over 14 amino acids. Deletions cut 4 bases from V and 3 bases from J, with 13 bases between. CDR3 sequence: CASSPPGGGYEQYF. CDR3 coding DNA: TGCGCCAGCAGCCCCCCAGGGGGGGGCTACGAGCAGTACTTC.

This chain connects TRBV21-1 to TRBJ1-5. TRBV21-1 is a pseudogene. This CDR3 contains 20 residues. In nucleotides, the CDR3 is TGTGCCAGCAGCAGCGAATGGCGGCTAGGGAGGGGGGAAGGAAATCAGCCCCAGCATTTT. Protein: CASSSEWRLGRGEGNQPQHF.

The gene calls are TRBV19 and TRBJ2-5, with 9 bases lining up with TRBD2. In germline, CDR1 is LNHDA, CDR2 SQIVND (reference sequence). The CDR3 is 17 residues long. The V gene end was trimmed by 5 bases and the J gene end by 0 bases; junction bases not matched to a gene: 10. The CDR3 bases are TGTGCCAGTAGTCCGGGAAGTGGCGGGAGGGACCAAGAGACCCAGTACTTC. Amino acid sequence: CASSPGSGGRDQETQYF.

The chain employs TRBV7-8 and TRBJ2-7; 10 nucleotides agree with TRBD2. This CDR3 spans 16 amino acids. In germline, CDR1 is SGHVS, CDR2 FQNEAQ. Unmatched junction bases numbered 11, after V lost 4 bases and J lost 5 bases. CDR3 protein: CASSSTSLAGGDEQYF. DNA of the CDR3: TGTGCCAGCAGCTCCACCTCCTTAGCGGGAGGCGACGAGCAGTACTTC.

The chain combines TRBV27 with TRBJ2-3; D is possibly TRBD1 (5 bases). This CDR3 has 14 residues. Germline V gene sequence: CDR1 MNHEY, CDR2 SMNVEV (reference sequence). V shed 6 bases and J shed 4 bases, with 14 bases lying between them. CDR3 DNA: TGTGCCAGCAGCCAGGACACACCCTCAGATACGCAGTATTTT. This encodes CASSQDTPSDTQYF.